This record covers a single T cell receptor (beta chain). No antigen is known for it. The PCR had 60 Vbeta and 13 Jbeta primers. The repertoire was sequenced with immunoSEQ multiplex PCR; TCRdb's copy has only in-frame clones and lacks some. The table lists about 79,000 clones, around three quarters of them singletons. The data originate from a study of cytomegalovirus exposure and HLA in healthy donors. Findings and caveats of the study: HLA alleles showed associations with some 15,000 TCR beta sequences in a later analysis, at a 0.05 false discovery rate. In vitro checks showed that three CMV-associated chains really do target CMV antigens.

Germline CDR1 is SGHTA and CDR2 is FQGNSA. The CDR3 sequence is 14 residues long. Trimming removed 5 bases from V and 2 bases from J, with 10 bases in between. These donors counted as nominally healthy when sampled, but unrecorded immune exposures were likely. The sequencing sample was made of PBMCs. This chain connects TRBV7-2 to TRBJ1-3; D not resolved. The sequence was obtained from a man aged 55-75 years in good health and CMV-seronegative. The CDR3 DNA is TGTGCCAGCAGCGGCGGCGGAACTGGAAACACCATATATTTT. This gives the protein CASSGGGTGNTIYF.